The clone carrying this T cell receptor (beta chain) was counted a single time. Its antigen is as yet unknown. These data originate in a study of T cell responses to AZD1222 COVID-19 vaccine. Second-dose recipients at about 4 or about 12 weeks were treated as one pooled group. Generated by immunoSEQ multiplex PCR, the TCRdb table keeps only in-frame clones and is missing some. The sample consists of around 150,000 clones, 92% of them appearing once. Regarding the study as a whole: The peak T cell response came first, and repertoires were sampled only after it. Targets within unmutated variant regions were reportedly found for nearly half of spike-specific TCRs.

CDR3 length: 15 residues. V dropped 3 bases and J dropped 0 bases, with 10 bases sitting between them. Germline V CDR1 and CDR2: MGHRA, YSYEKL. The TCR was taken from an adult who received the AZD1222 COVID-19 vaccine. The chain combines TRBV4-1 with TRBJ2-3, with D perhaps assigned TRBD1 or TRBD2 (5 bases each). Sequences were derived from peripheral blood, sampled 28 days after the second AZD1222 dose. DNA for the CDR3: TGCGCCAGCAGCCAGAGGGACGGGAGCACAGATACGCAGTATTTT. Its protein product is CASSQRDGSTDTQYF.